One TCR beta chain is described in this entry. The target antigen is unknown. The data derive from a study of T cell responses to AZD1222 COVID-19 vaccine. CDR1 is MNHEY and CDR2 is SVGAGI in the germline V gene. Trimming shortened V by 2 bases and J by 4 bases, and 8 bases separated the two germline ends. This CDR3 region has 13 residues. Study results and limitations: Unmutated variant regions are reportedly the target of nearly half of TCRs that are spike-specific. Donors in the cohort were predominantly white British and more often female, and clonal diversity was possibly underestimated.

Measured with immunoSEQ multiplex PCR; TCRdb has only the in-frame clones, and not every one. The top ten hold approximately 7% of the sample, which has some 140,000 clones, 90% to 95% seen once. The chain recombines TRBV6-5 with TRBJ1-1; weak D call: TRBD1 (6 bases). The TCR originated in an adult who received the AZD1222 COVID-19 vaccine. The source material was peripheral blood, sampled 28 days after the second AZD1222 dose. In DNA, the CDR3 is TGTGCCAGCAGTTACGGGACAACCACTGAAGCTTTCTTT. Translation gives CASSYGTTTEAFF.